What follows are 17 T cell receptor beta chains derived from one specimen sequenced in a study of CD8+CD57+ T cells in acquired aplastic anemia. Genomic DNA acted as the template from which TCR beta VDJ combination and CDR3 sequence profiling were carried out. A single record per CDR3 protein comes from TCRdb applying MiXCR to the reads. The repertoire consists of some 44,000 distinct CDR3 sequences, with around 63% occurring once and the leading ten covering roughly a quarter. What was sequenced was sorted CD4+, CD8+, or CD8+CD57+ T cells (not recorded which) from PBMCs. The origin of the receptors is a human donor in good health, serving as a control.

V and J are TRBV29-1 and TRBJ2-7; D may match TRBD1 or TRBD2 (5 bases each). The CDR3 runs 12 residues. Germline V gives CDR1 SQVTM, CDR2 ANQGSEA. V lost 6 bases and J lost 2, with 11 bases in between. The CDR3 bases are TGCAGCGTCCGGGACGGAGCCTACGAGCAGTACTTC. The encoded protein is CSVRDGAYEQYF.

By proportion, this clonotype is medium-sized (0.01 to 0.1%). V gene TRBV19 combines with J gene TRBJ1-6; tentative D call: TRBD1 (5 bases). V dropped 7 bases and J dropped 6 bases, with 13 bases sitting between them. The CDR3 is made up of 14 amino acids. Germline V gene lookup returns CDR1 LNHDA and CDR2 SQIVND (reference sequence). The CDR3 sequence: CASTFDSLNSPLHF. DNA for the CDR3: TGTGCCAGTACCTTTGACAGTCTTAATTCACCCCTCCACTTT.

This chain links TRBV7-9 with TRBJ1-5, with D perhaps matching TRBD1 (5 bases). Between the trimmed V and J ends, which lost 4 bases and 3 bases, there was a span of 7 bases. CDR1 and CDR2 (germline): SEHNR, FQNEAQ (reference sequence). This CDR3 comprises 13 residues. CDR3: CASSSDNNQPQHF. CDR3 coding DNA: TGTGCCAGCAGCTCGGACAACAATCAGCCCCAGCATTTT.

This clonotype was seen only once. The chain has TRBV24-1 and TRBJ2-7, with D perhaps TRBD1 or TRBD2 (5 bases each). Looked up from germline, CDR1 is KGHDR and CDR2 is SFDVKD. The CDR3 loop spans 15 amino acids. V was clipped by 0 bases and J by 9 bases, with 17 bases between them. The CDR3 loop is CATSDLHEGPNGQYV. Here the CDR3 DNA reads TGTGCCACCAGTGATTTGCACGAGGGGCCGAACGGGCAGTACGTC.

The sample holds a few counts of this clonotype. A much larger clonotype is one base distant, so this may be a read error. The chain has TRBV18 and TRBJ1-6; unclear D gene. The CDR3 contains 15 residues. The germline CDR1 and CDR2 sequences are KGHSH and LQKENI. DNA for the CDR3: TGTGCCAGCCCACCACCGATTCGGGAGAGGTCACCCCTCCACTTT. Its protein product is CASPPPIRERSPLHF.

The CDR3 sequence: CASSEPTSGGVSEQFF. For the CDR3, the DNA is TGTGCCAGCAGTGAGCCGACTAGCGGGGGGGTCAGTGAGCAGTTCTTC. The chain links TRBV2 to TRBJ2-1, with TRBD2 identical over 14 bases. The CDR3 is 16 residues long. Losses at the gene ends were 3 bases for V and 9 bases for J; bases not matched to a gene: 7. Germline CDR1 SNHLY, CDR2 FYNNEI.

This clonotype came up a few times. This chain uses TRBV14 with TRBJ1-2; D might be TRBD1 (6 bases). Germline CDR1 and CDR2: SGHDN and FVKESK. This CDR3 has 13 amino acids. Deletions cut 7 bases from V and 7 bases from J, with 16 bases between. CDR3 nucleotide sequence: TGTGCCAGCACTGCGGGGGCGAGAGGTGGCTACACCTTC. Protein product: CASTAGARGGYTF.

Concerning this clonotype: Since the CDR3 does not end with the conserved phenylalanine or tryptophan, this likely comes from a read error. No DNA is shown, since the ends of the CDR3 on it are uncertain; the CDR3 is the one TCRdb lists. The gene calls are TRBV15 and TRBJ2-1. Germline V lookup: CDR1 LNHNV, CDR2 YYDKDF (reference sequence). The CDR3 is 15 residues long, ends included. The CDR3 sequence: CATSMTVSSYNEQSS.

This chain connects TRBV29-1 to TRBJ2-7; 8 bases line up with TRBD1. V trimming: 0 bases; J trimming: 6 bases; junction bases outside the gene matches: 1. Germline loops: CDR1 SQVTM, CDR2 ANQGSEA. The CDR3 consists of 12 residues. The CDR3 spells CSVEDTGGEQYF. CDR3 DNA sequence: TGCAGCGTTGAAGACACAGGGGGCGAGCAGTACTTC.

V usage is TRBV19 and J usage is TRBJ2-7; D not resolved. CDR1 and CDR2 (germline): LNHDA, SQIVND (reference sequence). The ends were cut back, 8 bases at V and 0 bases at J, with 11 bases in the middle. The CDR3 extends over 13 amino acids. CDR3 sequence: CASSGLSSYEQYF. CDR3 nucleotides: TGTGCCAGTTCAGGCCTTAGCTCCTACGAGCAGTACTTC.

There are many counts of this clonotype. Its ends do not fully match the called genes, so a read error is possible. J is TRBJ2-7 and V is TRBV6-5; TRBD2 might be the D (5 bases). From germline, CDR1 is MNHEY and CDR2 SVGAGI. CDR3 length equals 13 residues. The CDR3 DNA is TGTGCCAGCAGTCACTCCGGGGCCTACGAGCAGTACTTC. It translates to CASSHSGAYEQYF.

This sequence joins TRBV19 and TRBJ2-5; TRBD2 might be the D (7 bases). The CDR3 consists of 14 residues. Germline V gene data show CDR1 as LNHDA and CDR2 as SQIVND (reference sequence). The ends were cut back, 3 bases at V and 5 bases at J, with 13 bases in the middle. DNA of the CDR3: TGTGCCAGTAGTATTGGGGGGGCGCGGGAGACCCAGTACTTC. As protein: CASSIGGARETQYF.

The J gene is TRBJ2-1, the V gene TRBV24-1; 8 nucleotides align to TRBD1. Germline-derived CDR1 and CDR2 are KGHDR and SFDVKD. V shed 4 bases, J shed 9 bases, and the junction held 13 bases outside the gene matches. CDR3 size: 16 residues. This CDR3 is CATSEADRDAGGEQFF. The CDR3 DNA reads TGTGCCACCAGTGAAGCGGACAGGGATGCCGGGGGTGAGCAGTTCTTC.

The CDR3 protein is CASSHPGGGAGELFF. The CDR3 nucleotides are TGCGCCAGCAGCCATCCTGGCGGGGGGGCCGGGGAGCTGTTTTTT. The chain combines TRBV4-1 with TRBJ2-2; TRBD2 matches at 9 bases. The germline gives CDR1 MGHRA, CDR2 YSYEKL. The CDR3 has 15 residues. V trimming: 3 bases; J trimming: 6 bases; junction bases outside the gene matches: 5.

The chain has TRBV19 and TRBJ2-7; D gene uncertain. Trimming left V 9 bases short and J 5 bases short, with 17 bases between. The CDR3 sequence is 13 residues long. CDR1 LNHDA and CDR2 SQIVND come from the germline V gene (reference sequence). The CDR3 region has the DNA TGTGCCAGCAGCTTAGTAACCTTCGACGAGCAGTACTTC. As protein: CASSLVTFDEQYF.

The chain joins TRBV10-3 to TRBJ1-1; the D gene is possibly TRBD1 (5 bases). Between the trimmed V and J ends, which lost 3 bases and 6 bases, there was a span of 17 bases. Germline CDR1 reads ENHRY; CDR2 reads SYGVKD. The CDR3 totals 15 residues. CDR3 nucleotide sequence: TGTGCCATCAGTGAAGGTACGGGGCGGATGGCTGAAGCTTTCTTT. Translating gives CAISEGTGRMAEAFF.

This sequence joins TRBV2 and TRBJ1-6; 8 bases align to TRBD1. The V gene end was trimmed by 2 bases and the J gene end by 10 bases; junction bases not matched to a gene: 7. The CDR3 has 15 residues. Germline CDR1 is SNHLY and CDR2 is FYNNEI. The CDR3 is CASSEQGAIGSPLHF. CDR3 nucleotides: TGTGCCAGCAGTGAACAGGGGGCAATCGGATCACCCCTCCACTTT.